This T cell receptor (beta chain) is drawn from a study of regulatory T cells in long-lasting Graves disease. Both iRepertoire HTBI primers and Arm-PCR of CDR3 regions were used to build the TCR beta libraries. TCRdb fed the multiplex PCR reads into MiXCR, producing one record per CDR3 protein. The sample yields roughly 250,000 distinct CDR3 sequences, 18% seen once. Notes on the study in general: Accuracy was perhaps lowered by the small sample size. Comparison showed that persistent patients shared more public clonotypes (2,741) than new patients (over 950).

The sample holds a few counts of this clonotype. The antigen is unknown. Documented time point: newly diagnosed GD, antithyroid drugs for less than 3 months. The TCR library was prepared using RNA isolated from PBMCs. The sample was also linked to a second study, of T cells in Graves' hyperthyroidism and ophthalmopathy. This second report adds: The primer set for the first-round RT-PCR of the TCR CDR3 was HTBI.

This clonotype was obtained from a woman in her 30s with Graves disease. The specimen comprised peripheral blood mononuclear cells (PBMCs), sampled at new diagnosis, from a patient treated with antithyroid drugs.

The CDR3 DNA follows: TGTGCTAGTGGTCTCAGGGTAGCGGGGTCCGGGGAGCTGTTTTTT. Translated: CASGLRVAGSGELFF. The chain links TRBV12-5 to TRBJ2-2; 8 bases line up with TRBD2. Germline-derived CDR1 and CDR2 are LGHNT and FRNRAP. The CDR3 totals 15 residues. V lost 5 bases, J lost 6 bases, and 8 bases stayed unmatched.